One and the same sample provided the 4 T cell receptor beta chains below, sequenced in a study of T-cell memory formation after mild COVID-19. Each CDR3 protein gets one entry after TCRdb re-called the 5' RACE reads with MiXCR. In the table there are approximately 580,000 distinct CDR3 sequences, 20% of which are singletons. Sequenced input: PBMCs or a T cell subset sorted from them (not recorded which). The receptors stem from an adult woman who had mild COVID-19 (a few samples of this study predate the infection). Cell type and time point are not known.

In this sample, this clonotype turned up a few times. The chain couples TRBV29-1 to TRBJ2-4; D possibly uses TRBD1 or TRBD2 (5 bases each). Per germline, CDR1 SQVTM and CDR2 ANQGSEA. The CDR3 totals 13 residues. V shed 5 bases and J shed 8 bases, with 16 bases lying between them. DNA for the CDR3: TGCAGCGTTATTGGGACCCTGTCGGACATTCAGTACTTC. Its protein is CSVIGTLSDIQYF.

This clonotype has only a few counts. The chain has TRBV24-1 and TRBJ1-5; the match to TRBD1 covers 8 bases. In germline, CDR1 is KGHDR, CDR2 SFDVKD. With 3 bases clipped from V and 5 bases from J, the junction kept 2 bases outside the gene matches. CDR3 length: 14 amino acids. This chain's CDR3 is CATSDRTGHQPQHF. The CDR3 DNA reads TGTGCCACCAGTGATCGGACAGGGCATCAGCCCCAGCATTTT.

The V gene is TRBV7-9, the J gene TRBJ2-7; a weak D match, TRBD2 (6 bases). CDR1 is SEHNR, CDR2 FQNEAQ, per germline (reference sequence). This CDR3 has 11 amino acids. V gave up 7 bases and J gave up 6 bases, with 10 bases separating them. The chain's CDR3 is CASTVGGEQYF. The DNA for the CDR3 is TGTGCCAGCACGGTGGGGGGCGAGCAGTACTTC.

CDR3 sequence reads: CASSLAGRSTDTQYF. The CDR3 nucleotides read TGCGCCAGCAGCTTGGCAGGCCGGAGCACAGATACGCAGTATTTT. The J gene is TRBJ2-3, the V gene TRBV5-1; D is uncertain. The CDR3 totals 15 residues. Germline CDR1 is SGHRS and CDR2 is YFSETQ. The V and J ends lost 0 bases and 0 bases respectively, with 8 bases between them.